The 2 T cell receptor beta chains in this list originate from one sample, sequenced in a study of T cells after yellow fever vaccination. TCRdb reanalysed the 5' RACE reads using MiXCR and keeps one entry per CDR3 protein. This table holds a few hundred thousand distinct CDR3 sequences, roughly 7% found once. The sequencing here drew on PBMCs, taken more than 40 days after the first yellow fever vaccination. The receptors come from a man aged 18 to 30 who received the YFV17D yellow fever vaccine.

This clonotype was recorded many times. The J gene is TRBJ2-3, the V gene TRBV6-5, with 10 bases lining up with TRBD1. This CDR3 is built from 15 residues. Germline loops: CDR1 MNHEY, CDR2 SVGAGI. The V segment lost 4 bases and the J segment 8 bases; nucleotides outside the gene matches: 9. The CDR3 DNA is TGTGCCAGCAGTTTCACTCGGAGGACAGGGGGTACGCAGTATTTT. It specifies CASSFTRRTGGTQYF.

This clonotype was counted between two and nine times. The V and J genes are TRBV28 and TRBJ2-7, with 11 bases identical to TRBD1. Germline loops: CDR1 MDHEN, CDR2 SYDVKM. This CDR3 has 15 amino acids. V dropped 2 bases and J dropped 3; count of bases not matched to a gene: 3. CDR3 nucleotides: TGTGCCAGCAGTTTAGTGGGACAGGGGGGCTACGAGCAGTACGTC. Protein: CASSLVGQGGYEQYV.